This T cell receptor beta chain was profiled in a study of T cells after yellow fever vaccination. The study, taken as a whole, reports: The booster saw the reappearance of most primary-vaccination clones (approximately 96% CD4, 80% to 90% CD8).

Trimming stripped 1 base from V and 4 bases from J, with 10 bases between. The CDR3 runs 15 residues. Germline V gene lookup returns CDR1 SNHLY and CDR2 FYNNEI. Note on this clonotype: Its matching antigen is unknown.

Generation of TCR cDNA used 5'RACE template switching (which added a universal primer site and UMIs). Via MiXCR, TCRdb re-called the 5' RACE reads, giving one row per CDR3 protein. The repertoire includes under 600,000 distinct CDR3 sequences, 20% to 25% of them detected once, and about 17% sits in the top ten. The sequencing used PBMCs, collected less than 25 days after the first yellow fever vaccination. The TCR was taken from a young man who received the YFV17D yellow fever vaccine. The V gene is TRBV2, the J gene TRBJ1-4; D gene unclear. CDR3 loop: CASSEGAQSNEKLFF. For the CDR3, the DNA is TGTGCCAGCAGTGAAGGGGCGCAGAGTAATGAAAAACTGTTTTTT.